This record looks at one T cell receptor (beta chain) sequence and its context. Its antigen is currently unknown. The data derive from a study of blood T cells in healthy people across ages. PCR was performed a second time for about 7 to 12 cycles using a sample-barcoded 5' primer and a J-beta primer mix. TCRdb ran MiXCR on the 5' RACE reads and lists one entry per CDR3 protein. Altogether over 950,000 distinct CDR3 sequences are present, about 51% being singletons, with the ten largest covering 20% to 25%. Per germline, CDR1 MNHEY and CDR2 SVGEGT. The CDR3 spans 18 residues. V lost 7 bases and J lost 6; bases outside the gene matches: 20. Regarding the study as a whole: Among long-lived donors, naive CD4+ cells were more numerous and diversity higher than in aged donors.

Sample: blood. The chain employs TRBV6-2 or TRBV6-3 and TRBJ2-1; TRBD2 matches 8 bases. The clonotype was recovered from a woman in her sixties or seventies in good health. The CDR3 bases are TGTGCCAGCATCGACGAGGTTTTATTAGCGGGGTCGTTCAATGAGCAGTTCTTC. It specifies CASIDEVLLAGSFNEQFF.